This record concerns one T cell receptor (beta chain) sequence. Its antigen remains unidentified. The record originates from a study of blood T cells in healthy people across ages. Combining a sample-barcoded 5' primer with a J-beta primer mix, a second PCR ran for 7 to 11 cycles. TCRdb re-called the 5' RACE reads with MiXCR, one entry per CDR3 protein. There are approximately 1.5 million distinct CDR3 sequences in the sample; roughly a third occur only once, and over 9% lies in the top ten. Study-wide findings and caveats: Any changes in expanded clonotypes were possibly confounded, as donor CMV status remained unknown. Roughly linearly, TCR beta diversity per million T cells fell as age increased.

The sample providers were healthy Caucasian people from Russia, aged roughly 6 to 90. In each sample, at least 6 million PBMCs were isolated. Germline CDR1 and CDR2: GTSNPN and SVGIG (reference sequence). CDR3 size: 14 residues. This rearrangement joins TRBV30 to TRBJ2-5, with D tentatively TRBD1 or TRBD2 (5 bases each). Near its end, the DNA agrees better with TRBJ2-7, so the J call may be wrong. The sample was blood. The sequence came from a woman in her 30s in good health. The CDR3 here is CAWSPGTPIHEQYF. CDR3 DNA: TGTGCCTGGAGCCCTGGGACCCCTATCCACGAGCAGTACTTC.